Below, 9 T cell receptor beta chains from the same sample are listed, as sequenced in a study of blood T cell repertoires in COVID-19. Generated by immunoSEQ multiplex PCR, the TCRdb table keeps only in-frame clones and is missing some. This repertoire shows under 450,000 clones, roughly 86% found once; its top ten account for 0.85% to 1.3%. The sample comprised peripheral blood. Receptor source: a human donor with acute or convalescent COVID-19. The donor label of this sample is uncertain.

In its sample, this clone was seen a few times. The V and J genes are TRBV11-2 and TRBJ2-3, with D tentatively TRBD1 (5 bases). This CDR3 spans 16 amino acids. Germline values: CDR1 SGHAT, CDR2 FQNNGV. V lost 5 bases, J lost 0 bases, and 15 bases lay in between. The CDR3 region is CASSPRQSPSTDTQYF. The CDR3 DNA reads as TGTGCCAGCAGCCCCCGACAGAGTCCTAGCACAGATACGCAGTATTTT.

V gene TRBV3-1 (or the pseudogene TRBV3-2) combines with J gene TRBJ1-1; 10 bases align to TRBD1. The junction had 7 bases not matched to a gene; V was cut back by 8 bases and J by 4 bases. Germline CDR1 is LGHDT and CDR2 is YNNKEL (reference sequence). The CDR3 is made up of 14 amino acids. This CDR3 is CASCPGTGATEAFF. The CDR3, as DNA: TGTGCCAGCTGTCCCGGGACAGGGGCCACTGAAGCTTTCTTT.

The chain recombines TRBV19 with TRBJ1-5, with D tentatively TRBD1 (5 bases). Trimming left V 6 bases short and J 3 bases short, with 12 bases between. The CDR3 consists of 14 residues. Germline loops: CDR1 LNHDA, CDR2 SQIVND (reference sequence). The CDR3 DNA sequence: TGTGCCAGTAGAGCCCAGGACAACAATCAGCCCCAGCATTTT. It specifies CASRAQDNNQPQHF.

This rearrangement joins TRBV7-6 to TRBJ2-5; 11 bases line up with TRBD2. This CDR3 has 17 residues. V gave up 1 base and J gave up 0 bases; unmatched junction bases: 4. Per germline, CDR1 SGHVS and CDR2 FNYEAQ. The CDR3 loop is CASSLGLAGMYQETQYF. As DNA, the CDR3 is TGTGCCAGCAGCTTAGGACTAGCGGGGATGTACCAAGAGACCCAGTACTTC.

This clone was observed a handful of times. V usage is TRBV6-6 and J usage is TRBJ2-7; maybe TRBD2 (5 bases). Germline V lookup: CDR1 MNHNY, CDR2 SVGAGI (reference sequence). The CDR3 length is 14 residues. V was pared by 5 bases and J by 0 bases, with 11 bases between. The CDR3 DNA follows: TGTGCCAGCAGTAAAACCGGGGACTCCTACGAGCAGTACTTC. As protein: CASSKTGDSYEQYF.

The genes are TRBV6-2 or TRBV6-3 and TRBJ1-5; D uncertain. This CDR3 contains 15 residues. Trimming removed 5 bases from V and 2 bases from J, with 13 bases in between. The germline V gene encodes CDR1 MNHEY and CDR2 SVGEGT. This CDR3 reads CASSTSPNGNQPQHF. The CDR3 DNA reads TGTGCCAGCAGTACTAGTCCCAATGGCAATCAGCCCCAGCATTTT.

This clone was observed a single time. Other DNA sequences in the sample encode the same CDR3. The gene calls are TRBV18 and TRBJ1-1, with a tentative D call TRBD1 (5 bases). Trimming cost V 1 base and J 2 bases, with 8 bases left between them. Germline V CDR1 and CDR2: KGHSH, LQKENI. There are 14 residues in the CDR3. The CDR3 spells CASSPRQLNTEAFF. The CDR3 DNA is TGTGCCAGCTCACCACGACAGCTTAACACTGAAGCTTTCTTT.

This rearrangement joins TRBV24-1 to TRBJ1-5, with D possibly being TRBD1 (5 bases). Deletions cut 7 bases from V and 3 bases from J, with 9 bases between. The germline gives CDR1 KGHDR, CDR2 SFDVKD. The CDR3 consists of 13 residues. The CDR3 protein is CATRGGINQPQHF. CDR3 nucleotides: TGTGCCACCAGGGGGGGGATCAATCAGCCCCAGCATTTT.

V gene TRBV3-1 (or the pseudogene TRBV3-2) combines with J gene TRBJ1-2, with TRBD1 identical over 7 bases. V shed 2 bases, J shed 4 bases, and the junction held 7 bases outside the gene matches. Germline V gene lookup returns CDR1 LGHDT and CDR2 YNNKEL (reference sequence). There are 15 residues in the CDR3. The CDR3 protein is CASSQRDRAGYGYTF. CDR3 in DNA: TGTGCCAGCAGCCAACGAGACAGGGCGGGCTATGGCTACACCTTC.